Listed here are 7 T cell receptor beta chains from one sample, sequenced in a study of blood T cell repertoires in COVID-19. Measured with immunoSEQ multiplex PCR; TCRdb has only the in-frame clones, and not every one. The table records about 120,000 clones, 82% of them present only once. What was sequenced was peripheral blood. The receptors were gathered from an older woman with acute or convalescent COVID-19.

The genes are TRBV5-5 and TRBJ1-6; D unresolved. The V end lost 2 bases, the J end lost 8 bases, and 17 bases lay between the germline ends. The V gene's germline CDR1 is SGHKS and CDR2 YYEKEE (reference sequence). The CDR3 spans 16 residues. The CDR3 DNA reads TGTGCCAGCAGCTTAACCACACCGCGGGGTGATTCACCCCTCCACTTT. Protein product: CASSLTTPRGDSPLHF.

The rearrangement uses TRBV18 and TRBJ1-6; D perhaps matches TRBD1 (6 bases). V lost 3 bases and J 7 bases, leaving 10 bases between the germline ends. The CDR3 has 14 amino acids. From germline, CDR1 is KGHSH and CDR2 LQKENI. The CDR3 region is CASSPGQPNSPLHF. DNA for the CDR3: TGTGCCAGCTCACCGGGACAACCAAATTCACCCCTCCACTTT.

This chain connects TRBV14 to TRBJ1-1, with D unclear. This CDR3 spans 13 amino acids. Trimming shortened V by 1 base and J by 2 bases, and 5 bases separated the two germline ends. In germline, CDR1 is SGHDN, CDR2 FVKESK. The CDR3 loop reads CASSQGTNTEAFF. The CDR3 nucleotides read TGTGCCAGCAGCCAAGGGACTAACACTGAAGCTTTCTTT.

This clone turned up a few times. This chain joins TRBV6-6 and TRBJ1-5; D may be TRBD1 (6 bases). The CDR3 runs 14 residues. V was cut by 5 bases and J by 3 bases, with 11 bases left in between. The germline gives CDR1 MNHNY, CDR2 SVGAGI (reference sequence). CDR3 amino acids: CASSPDRSNQPQHF. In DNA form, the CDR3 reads TGTGCCAGCAGTCCCGACAGGTCCAATCAGCCCCAGCATTTT.

CDR3 sequence: CASSFGQGANGYTF. In DNA, the CDR3 is TGTGCCAGCAGTTTCGGACAGGGGGCTAACGGCTACACCTTC. This chain joins TRBV27 and TRBJ1-2; TRBD1 agrees at 11 bases. V dropped 3 bases and J dropped 8; count of bases not matched to a gene: 5. The CDR3 covers 14 residues. Germline V gene data show CDR1 as MNHEY and CDR2 as SMNVEV (reference sequence).

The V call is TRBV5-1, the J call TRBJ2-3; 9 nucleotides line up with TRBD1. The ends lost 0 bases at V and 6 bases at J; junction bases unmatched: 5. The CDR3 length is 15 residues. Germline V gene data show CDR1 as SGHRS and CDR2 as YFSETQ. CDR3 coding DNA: TGCGCCAGCAGCTTGGGGACAGGGGAGGGCGATACGCAGTATTTT. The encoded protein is CASSLGTGEGDTQYF.

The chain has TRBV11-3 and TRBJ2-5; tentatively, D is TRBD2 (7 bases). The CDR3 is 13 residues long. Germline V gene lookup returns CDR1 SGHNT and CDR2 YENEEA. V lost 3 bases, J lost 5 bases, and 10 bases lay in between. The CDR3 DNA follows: TGTGCCAGCAGCTTCCGGGGGGCCGAGACCCAGTACTTC. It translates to CASSFRGAETQYF. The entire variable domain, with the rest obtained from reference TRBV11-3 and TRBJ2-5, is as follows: EAGVVQSPRYKIIEKKQPVAFWCNPISGHNTLYWYLQNLGQGPELLIRYENEEAVDDSQLPKDRFSAERLKGVDSTLKIQPAELGDSAVYLCASSFRGAETQYFGPGTRLLVL.